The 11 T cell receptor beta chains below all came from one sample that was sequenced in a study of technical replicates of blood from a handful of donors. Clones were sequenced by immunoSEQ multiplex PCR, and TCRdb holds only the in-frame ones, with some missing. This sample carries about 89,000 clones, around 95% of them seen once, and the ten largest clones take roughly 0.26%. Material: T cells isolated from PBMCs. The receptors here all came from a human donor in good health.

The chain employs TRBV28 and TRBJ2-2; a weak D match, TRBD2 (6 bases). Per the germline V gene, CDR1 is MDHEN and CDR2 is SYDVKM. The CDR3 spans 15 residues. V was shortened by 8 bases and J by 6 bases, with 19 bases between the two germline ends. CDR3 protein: CASGTIEPGAGELFF. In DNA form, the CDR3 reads TGTGCCAGCGGGACGATCGAGCCGGGAGCCGGGGAGCTGTTTTTT.

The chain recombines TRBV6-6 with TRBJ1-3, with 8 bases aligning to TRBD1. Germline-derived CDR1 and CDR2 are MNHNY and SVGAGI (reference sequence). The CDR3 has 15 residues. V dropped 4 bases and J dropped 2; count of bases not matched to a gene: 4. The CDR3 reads CASSSPGGTGNTIYF. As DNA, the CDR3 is TGTGCCAGCAGTTCTCCAGGGGGCACTGGAAACACCATATATTTT.

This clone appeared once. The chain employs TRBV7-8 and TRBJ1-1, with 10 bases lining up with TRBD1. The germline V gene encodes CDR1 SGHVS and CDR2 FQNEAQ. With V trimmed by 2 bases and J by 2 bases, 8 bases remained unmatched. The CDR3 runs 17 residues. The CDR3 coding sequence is TGTGCCAGCAGCTTATCGGTGTGGACAGGGGGAAACACTGAAGCTTTCTTT. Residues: CASSLSVWTGGNTEAFF.

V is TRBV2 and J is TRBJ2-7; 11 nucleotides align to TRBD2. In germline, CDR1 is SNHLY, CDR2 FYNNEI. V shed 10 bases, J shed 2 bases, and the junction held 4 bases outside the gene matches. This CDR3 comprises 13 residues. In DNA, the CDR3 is TGTGCCACCGGGACTAGCGGCACCTACGAGCAGTACTTC. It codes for CATGTSGTYEQYF.

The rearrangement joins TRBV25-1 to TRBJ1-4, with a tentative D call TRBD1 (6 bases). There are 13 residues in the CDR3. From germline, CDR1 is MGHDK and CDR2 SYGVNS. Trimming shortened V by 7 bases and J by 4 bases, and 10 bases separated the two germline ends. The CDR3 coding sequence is TGTGCCAGCACCTCAGGGGATAATGAAAAACTGTTTTTT. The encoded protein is CASTSGDNEKLFF.

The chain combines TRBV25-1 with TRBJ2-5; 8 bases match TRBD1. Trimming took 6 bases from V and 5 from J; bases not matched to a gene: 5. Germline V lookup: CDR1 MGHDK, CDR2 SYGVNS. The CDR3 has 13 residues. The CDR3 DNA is TGTGCCAGCAGCTCGGACAGGGAGGAGACCCAGTACTTC. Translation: CASSSDREETQYF.

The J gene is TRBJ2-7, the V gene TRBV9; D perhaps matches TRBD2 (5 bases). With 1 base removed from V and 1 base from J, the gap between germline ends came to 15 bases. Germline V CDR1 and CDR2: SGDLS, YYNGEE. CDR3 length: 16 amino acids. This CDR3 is CASSVLNEGLSYEQYF. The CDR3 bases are TGTGCCAGCAGCGTACTCAACGAGGGCTTATCCTACGAGCAGTACTTC.

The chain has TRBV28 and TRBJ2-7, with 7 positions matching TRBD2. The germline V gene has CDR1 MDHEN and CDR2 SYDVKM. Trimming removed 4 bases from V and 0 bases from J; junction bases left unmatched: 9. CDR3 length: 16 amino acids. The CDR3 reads CASSSTLAEDSYEQYF. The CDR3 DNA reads TGTGCCAGCAGTTCCACCCTAGCGGAGGACTCCTACGAGCAGTACTTC.

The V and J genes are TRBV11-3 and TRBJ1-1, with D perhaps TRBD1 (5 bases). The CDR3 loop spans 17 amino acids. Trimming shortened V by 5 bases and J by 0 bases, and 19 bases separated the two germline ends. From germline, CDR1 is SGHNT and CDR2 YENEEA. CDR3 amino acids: CASSTGVWEIMNTEAFF. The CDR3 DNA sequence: TGTGCCAGCAGCACGGGGGTCTGGGAAATAATGAACACTGAAGCTTTCTTT.

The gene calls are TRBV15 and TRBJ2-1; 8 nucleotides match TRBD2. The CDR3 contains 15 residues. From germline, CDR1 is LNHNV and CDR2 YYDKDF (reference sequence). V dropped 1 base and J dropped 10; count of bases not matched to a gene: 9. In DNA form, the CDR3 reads TGTGCCACCAGCAGAGGAGACGGGGGGGCCGACGAGCAGTTCTTC. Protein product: CATSRGDGGADEQFF.

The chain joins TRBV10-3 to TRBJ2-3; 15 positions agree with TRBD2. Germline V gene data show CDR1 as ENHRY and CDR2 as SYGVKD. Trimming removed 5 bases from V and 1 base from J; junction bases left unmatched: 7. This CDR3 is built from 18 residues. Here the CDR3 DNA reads TGTGCCATCAGTAAAGGACTAGCGGGGGGGCCGGGCACAGATACGCAGTATTTT. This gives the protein CAISKGLAGGPGTDTQYF.